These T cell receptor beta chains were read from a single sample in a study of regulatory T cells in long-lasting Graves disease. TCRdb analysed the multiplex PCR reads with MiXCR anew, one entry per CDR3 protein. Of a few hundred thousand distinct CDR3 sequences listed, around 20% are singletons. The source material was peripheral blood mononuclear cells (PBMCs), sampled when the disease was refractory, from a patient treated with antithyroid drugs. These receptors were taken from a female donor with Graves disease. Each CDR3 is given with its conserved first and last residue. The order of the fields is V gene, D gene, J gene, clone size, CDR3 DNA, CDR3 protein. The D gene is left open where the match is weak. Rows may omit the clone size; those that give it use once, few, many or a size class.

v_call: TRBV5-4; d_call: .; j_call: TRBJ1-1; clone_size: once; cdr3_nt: TGTGCCAGCAGCTTGGGGGGGCTCCACACTGAAGCTTTCTTT; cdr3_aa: CASSLGGLHTEAFF
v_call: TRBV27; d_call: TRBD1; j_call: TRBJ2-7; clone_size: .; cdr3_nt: TGTGCCAGCAGTTTAATTGGGACAGGGGCCGAGCAGTACTTC; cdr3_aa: CASSLIGTGAEQYF
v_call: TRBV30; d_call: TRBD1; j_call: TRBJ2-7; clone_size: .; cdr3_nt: TGTGCCTGGAGGCCGGACAGGTCCTACGAGCAGTACTTC; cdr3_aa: CAWRPDRSYEQYF
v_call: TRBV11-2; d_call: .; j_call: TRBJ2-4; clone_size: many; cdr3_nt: TGTGCCAGCAGCTTAGTAGCCCGGGGGGCCAAAAACATTCAGTACTTC; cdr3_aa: CASSLVARGAKNIQYF
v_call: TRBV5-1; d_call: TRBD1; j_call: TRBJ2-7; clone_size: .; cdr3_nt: TGCGCCAGCAGCTTGGCATCCCGGGACAGGGGTTCCTACGAGCAGTACTTC; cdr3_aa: CASSLASRDRGSYEQYF
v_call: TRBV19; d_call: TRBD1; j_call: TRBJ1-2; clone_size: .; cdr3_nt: TGTGCCAGTTCACAGACAGGGATTGGTGGCTACACCTTC; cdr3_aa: CASSQTGIGGYTF
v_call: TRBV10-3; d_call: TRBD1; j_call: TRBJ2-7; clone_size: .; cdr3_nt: TGTGCCATCAGGGCCGGGACAGGGGTCTACGAGCAGTACTTC; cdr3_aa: CAIRAGTGVYEQYF
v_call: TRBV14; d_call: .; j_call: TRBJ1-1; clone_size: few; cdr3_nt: TGTGCCAGCAGCCAACAAGGGCTTATGAACACTGAAGCTTTCTTT; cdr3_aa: CASSQQGLMNTEAFF
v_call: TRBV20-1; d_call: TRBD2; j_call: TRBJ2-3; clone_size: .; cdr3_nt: TGCAGTGCTAGAGATCTAGCGGGAGCAGATACGCAGTATTTT; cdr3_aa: CSARDLAGADTQYF
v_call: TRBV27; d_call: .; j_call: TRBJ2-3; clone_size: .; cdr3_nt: TGTGCCAGCAGTTTATCCGCGGGCGGGACGTATACGCAGTATTTT; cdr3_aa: CASSLSAGGTYTQYF
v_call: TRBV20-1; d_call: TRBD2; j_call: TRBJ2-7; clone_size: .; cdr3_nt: TGCAGTGCTAACTCCTCACCGGGACTAGCGGGAGGCGAGCAGTACTTC; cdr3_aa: CSANSSPGLAGGEQYF
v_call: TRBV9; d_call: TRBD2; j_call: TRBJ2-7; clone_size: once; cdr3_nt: TGTGCCAGCAGCGCCTCATTCGGACTAGCGGGCATCTACGAGCAGTACTTC; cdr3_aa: CASSASFGLAGIYEQYF
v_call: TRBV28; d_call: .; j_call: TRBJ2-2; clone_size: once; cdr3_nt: TGTGCCAGCAGACGCCCCTTTATCTCCAGGGTAGGCACCGGGGAGCTGTTTTTT; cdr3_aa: CASRRPFISRVGTGELFF
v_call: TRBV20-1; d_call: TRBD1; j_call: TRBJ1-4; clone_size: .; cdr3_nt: TGCAGTGCTACCTCCGGACAGGGGGTGAGGGAAAAACTGTTTTTT; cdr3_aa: CSATSGQGVREKLFF
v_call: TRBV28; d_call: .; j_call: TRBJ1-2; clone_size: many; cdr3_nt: TGTGCCAGCAGGCGGACATGGACGTCTAACTATGGCTACACCTTC; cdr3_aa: CASRRTWTSNYGYTF
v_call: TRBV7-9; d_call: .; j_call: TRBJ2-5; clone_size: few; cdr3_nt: TGTGCCAGCAGCGACACAGGGTCGGGAGAGACCCAGTACTTC; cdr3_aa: CASSDTGSGETQYF
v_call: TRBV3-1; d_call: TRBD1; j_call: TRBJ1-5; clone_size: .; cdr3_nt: TGTGCCAGCAGCCGGAGGGGGCTGGGTCAGCCCCAGCATTTT; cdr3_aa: CASSRRGLGQPQHF
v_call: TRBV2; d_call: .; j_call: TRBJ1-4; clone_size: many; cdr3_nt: TGTGCCAGCAGGCCCGACAGGAGTCTGGCTCGAACTAATGAAAAACTGTTTTTT; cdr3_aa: CASRPDRSLARTNEKLFF
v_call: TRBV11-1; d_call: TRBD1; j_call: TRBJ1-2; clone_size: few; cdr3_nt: TGTGCCAGCAGCATCCACCGGGACAGGGTCGACTATGGCTACACCTTC; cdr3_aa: CASSIHRDRVDYGYTF
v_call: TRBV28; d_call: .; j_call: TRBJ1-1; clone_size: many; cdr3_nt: TGTGCCAGCAGTTTCCTACTGAACACTGAAGCTTTCTTT; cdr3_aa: CASSFLLNTEAFF
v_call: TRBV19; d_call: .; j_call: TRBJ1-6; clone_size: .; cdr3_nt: TGTGCCAGTAGTATTAGGGGTGTCGCTGGAGGGTCCTATAATTCACCCCTCCACTTT; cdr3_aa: CASSIRGVAGGSYNSPLHF
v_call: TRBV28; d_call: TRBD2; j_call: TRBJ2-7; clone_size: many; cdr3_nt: TGTGCCAGCAGTCCCCCCGGGGGACTAGCCTCCTACGAGCAGTACTTC; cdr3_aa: CASSPPGGLASYEQYF
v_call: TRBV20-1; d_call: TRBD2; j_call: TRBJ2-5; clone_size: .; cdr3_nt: TGCAGTGCTAGAGATATGCGGGAGCCAACGAAGACCCAGTACTTC; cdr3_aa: CSARDMREPTKTQYF
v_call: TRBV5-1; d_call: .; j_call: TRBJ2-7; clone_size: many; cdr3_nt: TGCGCCAGCACTGCGGCCGGGACCGACGAGCAGTACTTC; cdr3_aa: CASTAAGTDEQYF